This T cell receptor (beta chain) was identified during a study of T-cell reconstitution after alpha-beta-depleted transplantation in children. Preparation of the TCRbeta library was carried out with unique molecular identifiers. TCRdb redid the calling of the PCR reads with MiXCR, one entry per CDR3 protein. Here the sample spans approximately 340,000 distinct CDR3 sequences, approximately 10% being singletons. Germline V gives CDR1 SGHTA, CDR2 FQGNSA. V was shortened by 5 bases and J by 6 bases, with 12 bases between the two germline ends. The CDR3 has 13 residues. The sequenced sample was PBMCs from the stem cell graft donor, obtained from the stem cell graft. This receptor was taken from a human donor who donated a stem cell graft to a child with acute lymphoblastic leukemia. V gene TRBV7-2 combines with J gene TRBJ2-3; no definite D call. CDR3 sequence: CASSTQIQDTQYF. The CDR3, as DNA: TGTGCCAGCAGCACGCAAATCCAGGATACGCAGTATTTT.